This T cell receptor (beta chain) was sequenced for a study of blood T cell repertoires in COVID-19. The CDR3 has 16 amino acids. Clones were read by immunoSEQ multiplex PCR, and TCRdb kept only the in-frame ones, dropping some. The sample contains 250,000 to 400,000 clones, approximately 89% of which appear only once. The chain joins TRBV21-1 to TRBJ2-4; TRBD1, the D gene given by the table, was not confirmed from the DNA. TRBV21-1 is labeled a pseudogene. This clonotype originated in a woman in her 30s with COVID-19, enrolled during active disease. Sequencing was carried out using peripheral blood. The chain's CDR3 is CASSTGTGVGKNIQYF. As DNA, the CDR3 is TGTGCCAGCAGCACAGGGACAGGGGTTGGCAAAAACATTCAGTACTTC.